The 19 T cell receptor beta chains listed next were all sequenced from one sample in a study of cytomegalovirus exposure and HLA in healthy donors. The PCR used 60 Vbeta and 13 Jbeta primers. Method: immunoSEQ multiplex PCR; TCRdb's copy keeps in-frame clones and lacks some. The table has around 150,000 clones, roughly 74% seen once. Sequencing input: PBMCs. These receptors were obtained from a man aged 18 to 30 in good health and CMV-seropositive.

This clone was seen more than once but under ten times. This chain links TRBV28 with TRBJ1-1; D gene uncertain. V lost 4 bases and J 1 base, leaving 7 bases between the germline ends. The CDR3 loop spans 13 amino acids. Germline-derived CDR1 and CDR2 are MDHEN and SYDVKM. CDR3 in DNA: TGTGCCAGCAGTTCTGCGGGGAACACTGAAGCTTTCTTT. Residues: CASSSAGNTEAFF.

This clone was recorded only once. The V call is TRBV19, the J call TRBJ1-2, with D tentatively TRBD1 (5 bases). From germline, CDR1 is LNHDA and CDR2 SQIVND (reference sequence). CDR3 size: 13 residues. The ends were cut back, 6 bases at V and 2 bases at J, with 10 bases in the middle. Written as DNA, the CDR3 is TGTGCCAGTAGCACAAGACAGAACTATGGCTACACCTTC. As protein: CASSTRQNYGYTF.

The chain couples TRBV27 to TRBJ2-7; 9 nucleotides line up with TRBD1. The CDR3 runs 13 residues. Germline trimming cut 9 bases from V and 2 bases from J; bases unmatched to any gene: 5. The germline V gene has CDR1 MNHEY and CDR2 SMNVEV (reference sequence). CDR3 coding DNA: TGTGCCAGACCAGGACAGGGGACCTACGAGCAGTACTTC. Translated, it gives CARPGQGTYEQYF.

The chain recombines TRBV29-1 with TRBJ2-5; D might be TRBD1 (5 bases). V gave up 5 bases and J gave up 4 bases, with 14 bases separating them. The germline CDR1 and CDR2 sequences are SQVTM and ANQGSEA. The CDR3 consists of 13 residues. CDR3 region: CSVQRQHAETQYF. CDR3 in DNA: TGCAGCGTTCAAAGACAGCACGCAGAGACCCAGTACTTC.

The chain links TRBV6-1 to TRBJ2-3, with 7 bases that match TRBD2. Germline trimming cut 6 bases from V and 11 bases from J; bases unmatched to any gene: 11. The CDR3 sequence is 13 residues long. The germline CDR1 and CDR2 sequences are MNHNS and SASEGT. The DNA for the CDR3 is TGTGCCAGCAGACCCCCGGCCGGGGAGGGGCAGTATTTT. Residues: CASRPPAGEGQYF.

Comments on this clone: At one of its ends the junction is not consistent with the germline gene, which may arise from a read error. The genes are TRBV29-1 and TRBJ1-2, with 12 bases that match TRBD1. Germline CDR1 SQVTM, CDR2 ANQGSEA. The CDR3 contains 11 residues. The CDR3 protein is CSVGTGGGYPF. CDR3 nucleotide sequence: TGCAGCGTCGGGACAGGGGGCGGCTACCCCTTC.

The V call is TRBV7-9, the J call TRBJ2-1; the D gene is possibly TRBD2 (6 bases). Germline V CDR1 and CDR2: SEHNR, FQNEAQ (reference sequence). Trimming shortened V by 4 bases and J by 6 bases, and 13 bases separated the two germline ends. The length of the CDR3 is 14 residues. DNA of the CDR3: TGTGCCAGCAGCTCCCTGGAGGGCGGCAATGAGCAGTTCTTC. It codes for CASSSLEGGNEQFF.

CDR3 nucleotides: TGTGCCAGCAGACTCGGAGCGGCCGACTACGAGCAGTACTTC. It specifies CASRLGAADYEQYF. The chain joins TRBV25-1 to TRBJ2-5, with D tentatively TRBD2 (5 bases). The DNA end favors TRBJ2-7, so the J call may be wrong. Germline V gives CDR1 MGHDK, CDR2 SYGVNS. The CDR3 loop spans 14 amino acids.

The sample holds a few counts of this clone. The chain carries TRBV30 and TRBJ1-1; tentatively, D is TRBD1 (5 bases). Germline-derived CDR1 and CDR2 are GTSNPN and SVGIG (reference sequence). The CDR3 loop spans 16 amino acids. Trimming left V 4 bases short and J 3 bases short, with 21 bases between. The CDR3 nucleotides read TGTGCCTGGATCCCCGGCAGCCAGAAAGGGGACACTGAAGCTTTCTTT. It encodes CAWIPGSQKGDTEAFF.

The chain couples TRBV2 to TRBJ1-5; D is ambiguous. Trimming pared 11 bases from V and 6 bases from J, leaving 8 bases between. CDR3 length equals 10 residues. Germline assignment: CDR1 SNHLY and CDR2 FYNNEI. The CDR3 DNA sequence: TGTGCCTCGGGTACTCAGCCCCAGCATTTT. As protein: CASGTQPQHF.

V usage is TRBV6-5 and J usage is TRBJ1-6; weak D call: TRBD1 (6 bases). CDR3 size: 14 residues. Trimming pared 3 bases from V and 5 bases from J, leaving 8 bases between. Germline V gene data show CDR1 as MNHEY and CDR2 as SVGAGI. Here the CDR3 reads CASSYRQDNSPLHF. DNA of the CDR3: TGTGCCAGCAGTTATAGACAGGATAATTCACCCCTCCACTTT.

The V gene is TRBV30, the J gene TRBJ1-1; 7 bases line up with TRBD1. The V gene end was trimmed by 2 bases and the J gene end by 1 base; junction bases not matched to a gene: 10. This CDR3 region has 16 residues. Per the germline V gene, CDR1 is GTSNPN and CDR2 is SVGIG (reference sequence). The CDR3 is CAWSLPTGPTNTEAFF. The CDR3, as DNA: TGTGCCTGGAGTCTCCCGACAGGGCCTACGAACACTGAAGCTTTCTTT.

The chain uses TRBV10-3 and TRBJ2-3; no reliable D call. The CDR3 runs 11 residues. V gave up 8 bases and J gave up 9 bases, with 12 bases separating them. Looked up from germline, CDR1 is ENHRY and CDR2 is SYGVKD. The CDR3 spells CAIALSNTQYF. The CDR3 DNA sequence: TGTGCCATCGCCCTTAGTAACACGCAGTATTTT.

The chain couples TRBV5-5 to TRBJ2-5; D call uncertain. Trimming cost V 4 bases and J 0 bases, with 4 bases left between them. Germline V gene lookup returns CDR1 SGHKS and CDR2 YYEKEE (reference sequence). The CDR3 is made up of 12 amino acids. Written as DNA, the CDR3 is TGTGCCAGCAGCAGCTACCAAGAGACCCAGTACTTC. Encoded protein: CASSSYQETQYF.

This clone showed up just a few times. This sequence joins TRBV19 and TRBJ1-2; D might be TRBD1 (6 bases). The CDR3 totals 14 residues. The germline V gene encodes CDR1 LNHDA and CDR2 SQIVND (reference sequence). Trimming cost V 1 base and J 3 bases, with 9 bases left between them. The CDR3, as DNA: TGTGCCAGTAGTATAGGAACAGGGTACTATGGCTACACCTTC. Amino acid sequence: CASSIGTGYYGYTF.

This chain connects TRBV28 to TRBJ2-7; 10 positions agree with TRBD1. CDR3 length: 13 amino acids. Germline V gene sequence: CDR1 MDHEN, CDR2 SYDVKM. V lost 6 bases to trimming and J lost 4 bases; unmatched junction nucleotides: 3. The CDR3 sequence is CASRWTGGYEQYF. The CDR3 coding sequence is TGTGCCAGCAGATGGACAGGGGGATACGAGCAGTACTTC.

The chain is built from TRBV28 and TRBJ2-1; possibly TRBD2 for D (5 bases). The CDR3 runs 12 residues. Deletions cut 6 bases from V and 9 bases from J, with 12 bases between. Germline CDR1 MDHEN, CDR2 SYDVKM. The DNA of the CDR3 is TGTGCCAGCAGATTGTGGGCGGGTGAGCAGTTCTTC. It codes for CASRLWAGEQFF.

This clone was counted once. This chain connects TRBV7-9 to TRBJ2-7; D is perhaps TRBD2 (6 bases). The V end was cut by 4 bases, the J end by 5 bases, with 18 bases between. CDR1 and CDR2 (germline): SEHNR, FQNEAQ (reference sequence). The CDR3 is made up of 15 amino acids. CDR3 region: CASSSIPAGRNEQYF. The CDR3 DNA follows: TGTGCCAGCAGCTCAATCCCTGCGGGACGTAACGAGCAGTACTTC.

The CDR3 nucleotides are TGTGCCAGCAGTTTCGGGACAGGGGGGACTTACGAGCAGTACTTC. Its translation is CASSFGTGGTYEQYF. The gene calls are TRBV27 and TRBJ2-7; 11 positions match TRBD1. Germline-derived CDR1 and CDR2 are MNHEY and SMNVEV (reference sequence). This CDR3 has 15 residues. V was pared by 3 bases and J by 4 bases, with 5 bases of the junction left unmatched.